These 17 T cell receptor beta chains share one sample of origin, sequenced in a study of T cells in women clearing cervical HPV infection. Here immunoSEQ multiplex PCR was the method, and the copy in TCRdb shows in-frame clones only, minus some. Here the sample table reports 48,000 or so clones. The specimen was blood buffy coat. The source of these receptors is a woman aged 18 to 75 with a cervical HPV16 infection that either progressed to CIN3+ or cleared (not recorded which).

On this clone: Read data end 3 residues before the CDR3 end; the end is taken from the germline J gene. The V gene is TRBV5-5, the J gene TRBJ1-5; the match to TRBD1 covers 9 bases. The germline V gene has CDR1 SGHKS and CDR2 YYEKEE (reference sequence). The CDR3 spans 15 residues. V lost 4 bases and J lost 5; bases outside the gene matches: 7. This chain's CDR3 is CASSPDRGGDQPQHF. The CDR3 DNA, read in part, is TGTGCCAGCAGCCCGGACAGGGGTGGTGATCAGCCC.

On this clone itself: The read stops 3 residues short of the end of the CDR3; the missing end is completed from the germline J gene. This chain joins TRBV19 and TRBJ2-1; maybe TRBD2 (5 bases). Germline CDR1 and CDR2: LNHDA and SQIVND (reference sequence). The CDR3 extends over 13 amino acids. Trimming left V 2 bases short and J 8 bases short, with 10 bases between. The part of the CDR3 DNA that was read is TGTGCCAGTAGTATACGGGGTTGGGATGAG. It yields the protein CASSIRGWDE. The complete CDR3 sequence is CASSIRGWDEQFF.

In regard to this clone: The missing CDR3 end, 3 residues past where the read stops, is filled in from the germline J gene. The chain uses TRBV4-1 and TRBJ2-7; no firm D call. Germline V gives CDR1 MGHRA, CDR2 YSYEKL. The CDR3 loop spans 14 amino acids. V lost 0 bases and J lost 2, with 8 bases in between. The CDR3 spells CASSQDRVPYEQYF. The DNA read from the CDR3 is TGCGCCAGCAGCCAAGATAGGGTCCCCTACGAG.

In the case of this clone: The CDR3 end falls 3 residues outside the read, so it is completed with the germline J gene. This chain connects TRBV18 to TRBJ2-3, with TRBD2 identical over 9 bases. V was pared by 1 base and J by 0 bases, with 11 bases of the junction left unmatched. There are 19 residues in the CDR3. Germline V gene lookup returns CDR1 KGHSH and CDR2 LQKENI. CDR3 in amino acids: CASSPLPASGVASTDTQYF. The sequenced CDR3 bases are TGTGCCAGCTCACCACTTCCAGCTAGCGGGGTTGCTAGCACAGATACG.

Comment on this clone: The read terminates 3 residues ahead of where the CDR3 ends, so the germline J gene completes it. The genes are TRBV20-1 and TRBJ2-7; TRBD2 aligns across 10 bases. Germline V lookup: CDR1 DFQATT, CDR2 SNEGSKA (reference sequence). The V gene end was trimmed by 6 bases and the J gene end by 3 bases; junction bases not matched to a gene: 8. The CDR3 consists of 14 residues. CDR3 loop: CSALPGTSVYEQYF. CDR3 bases read: TGCAGTGCCCTGCCTGGGACTAGCGTCTACGAG.

With regard to this clone: The CDR3 end is not reached by the read, which stops 3 residues before it; the germline J gene fills it in. The chain carries TRBV12-5 and TRBJ1-3; TRBD1 might be the D (6 bases). CDR1 and CDR2 from the germline V gene are LGHNT and FRNRAP. Trimming took off 6 bases at V and 4 bases at J, with 10 bases between the two ends. The CDR3 extends over 13 amino acids. The sequenced CDR3 bases are TGTGCTAGTGGGGACAGCTGGGGAAACACC. It codes for CASGDSWGNT. The CDR3, in full, reads CASGDSWGNTIYF.

Points on this clone: Read coverage stops 3 residues before the CDR3 terminus; the germline J gene supplies the remainder. This sequence joins TRBV29-1 and TRBJ1-4; maybe TRBD1 (5 bases). In germline, CDR1 is SQVTM, CDR2 ANQGSEA. CDR3 length: 13 amino acids. V shed 0 bases and J shed 8 bases, with 10 bases lying between them. CDR3 sequence reads: CSVEEGVREKLFF. The covered CDR3 bases are TGCAGCGTTGAAGAAGGGGTGCGGGAAAAA. The whole variable domain, remainder taken from reference TRBV29-1 and TRBJ1-4, is SAVISQKPSRDICQRGTSLTIQCQVDSQVTMMFWYRQQPGQSLTLIATANQGSEATYESGFVIDKFPISRPNLTFSTLTVSNMSPEDSSIYLCSVEEGVREKLFFGSGTQLSVL.

For this clone: The read ends 3 residues early relative to the CDR3; the germline J gene fills the gap. The J gene is TRBJ1-1, the V gene TRBV20-1; D is possibly TRBD1 (5 bases). V was trimmed by 2 bases and J by 4 bases, leaving 26 bases between them. The length of the CDR3 is 18 residues. The V gene's germline CDR1 is DFQATT and CDR2 SNEGSKA (reference sequence). CDR3 DNA, as far as it was read: TGCAGTGCTAGACACTTGGGGCAGTTTATTCGATACGGCACTGAA. It specifies CSARHLGQFIRYGTE. The whole CDR3 region reads CSARHLGQFIRYGTEAFF.

Details on this clone: The sequenced fragment ends 3 residues before the CDR3 boundary, so the rest is inferred from the germline J gene. The V and J genes are TRBV10-1 and TRBJ2-3, with 10 bases aligning to TRBD2. Germline V gives CDR1 WNHNN, CDR2 SYGVQD (reference sequence). With V trimmed by 2 bases and J by 6 bases, 5 bases remained unmatched. This CDR3 contains 15 residues. CDR3 amino acids: CASSESGRAGDTQYF. The covered CDR3 bases are TGCGCCAGCAGTGAGAGCGGGAGGGCAGGGGATACG.

As regards this clone: The sequence runs out 3 residues before the end of the CDR3; the remainder is reconstructed from the germline J gene. This chain links TRBV2 with TRBJ2-3, with 7 positions matching TRBD1. CDR1 and CDR2 (germline): SNHLY, FYNNEI. Trimming at V came to 8 bases and at J to 1 base, leaving 6 bases not matched to a gene. This CDR3 region has 14 residues. Partial CDR3 DNA: TGTGCCAGCCTCGACAGGGCAGGCACAGATACG. This encodes CASLDRAGTDT. The whole CDR3 sequence reads CASLDRAGTDTQYF.

Notes on this clone: The sequence runs out 3 residues before the end of the CDR3; the remainder is reconstructed from the germline J gene. The chain links TRBV12-5 to TRBJ1-1, with a tentative D call TRBD1 (6 bases). Germline V gives CDR1 LGHNT, CDR2 FRNRAP. The CDR3 is 14 residues long. V lost 3 bases and J lost 3, with 11 bases in between. The part of the CDR3 DNA that was read is TGTGCTAGTGGTTTAGGCAGGGGTGACACTGAA. The encoded protein is CASGLGRGDTE. The complete CDR3 sequence is CASGLGRGDTEAFF.

Comments on this clone: The read stops 3 residues short of the end of the CDR3; the missing end is completed from the germline J gene. This sequence joins TRBV6-1 and TRBJ2-5; D may be TRBD1 (5 bases). Looked up from germline, CDR1 is MNHNS and CDR2 is SASEGT. The CDR3 runs to 14 residues. V was trimmed by 2 bases and J by 5 bases, leaving 12 bases between them. CDR3 DNA, as far as it was read: TGTGCCAGCAGTGAAAGTGTGGGGCGGGAGACC. The encoded protein is CASSESVGRET. The CDR3 in its entirety is CASSESVGRETQYF.

CDR3 bases read: TGTGCCAGCTCCCCTCTAGCGGCCTCCTACAATGAG. Residues: CASSPLAASYNE. The whole CDR3 protein is CASSPLAASYNEQFF. This chain connects TRBV18 to TRBJ2-1, with TRBD2 identical over 7 bases. The read is 3 residues too short to cover the CDR3 end, so that end is filled in from the germline J gene. The J segment lost 0 bases and the V segment lost 6 bases, leaving 5 bases of the junction unmatched. CDR3 length: 15 residues. Germline CDR1 and CDR2: KGHSH and LQKENI.

CDR3 amino acids: CASSFLLLNTEAFF. Partial CDR3 DNA: TGTGCCAGTAGTTTCCTACTTCTGAACACTGAA. This chain joins TRBV19 and TRBJ1-1; D is ambiguous. The CDR3 is cut off 3 residues early in the read; its end comes from the germline J gene. This CDR3 has 14 amino acids. CDR1 LNHDA and CDR2 SQIVND come from the germline V gene (reference sequence). The V end lost 5 bases, the J end lost 0 bases, and 10 bases lay between the germline ends.

As regards this clone: The sequenced fragment ends 3 residues before the CDR3 boundary, so the rest is inferred from the germline J gene. This chain joins TRBV2 and TRBJ2-7, with a weak D call TRBD2 (5 bases). CDR3 length: 13 amino acids. Germline V gives CDR1 SNHLY, CDR2 FYNNEI. Deletions cut 7 bases from V and 6 bases from J, with 16 bases between. CDR3 sequence: CASKLVLRAEQYF. Incomplete CDR3 DNA: TGTGCCAGCAAACTAGTACTAAGGGCCGAG.

As for this clone: Coverage ceases 3 residues before the CDR3 finishes, and the germline J gene fills in the end. This chain uses TRBV7-2 with TRBJ1-4; D is unclear. V lost 1 base and J lost 0, with 6 bases in between. Per the germline V gene, CDR1 is SGHTA and CDR2 is FQGNSA. This CDR3 spans 15 amino acids. CDR3 loop: CASSLVATTNEKLFF. CDR3 DNA (partial): TGTGCCAGCAGCTTAGTGGCAACAACTAATGAAAAA.

About this clone itself: The DNA ends 3 residues before the CDR3 does, and the rest of the CDR3 is filled in from the germline J gene. The chain links TRBV19 to TRBJ2-3; TRBD2 might be the D (6 bases). Trimming cost V 0 bases and J 8 bases, with 12 bases left between them. This CDR3 comprises 14 residues. Germline CDR1 and CDR2: LNHDA and SQIVND (reference sequence). The CDR3 protein is CASSIDGDWVTQYF. CDR3 DNA, as far as it was read: TGTGCCAGTAGTATAGATGGGGACTGGGTTACG.